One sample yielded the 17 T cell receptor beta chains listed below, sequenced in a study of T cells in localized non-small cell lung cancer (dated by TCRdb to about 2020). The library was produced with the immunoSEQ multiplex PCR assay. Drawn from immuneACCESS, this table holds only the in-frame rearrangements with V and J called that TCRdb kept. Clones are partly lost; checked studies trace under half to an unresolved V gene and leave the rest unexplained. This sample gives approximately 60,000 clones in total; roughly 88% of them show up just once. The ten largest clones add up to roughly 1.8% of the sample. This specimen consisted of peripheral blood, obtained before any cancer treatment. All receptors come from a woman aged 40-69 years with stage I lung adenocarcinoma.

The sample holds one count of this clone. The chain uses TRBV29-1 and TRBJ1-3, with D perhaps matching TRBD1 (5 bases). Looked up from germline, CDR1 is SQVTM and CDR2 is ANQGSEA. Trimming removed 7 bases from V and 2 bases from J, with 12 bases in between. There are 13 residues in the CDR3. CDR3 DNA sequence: TGCAGCGCTGCCCCACAGGCTGGAAACACCATATATTTT. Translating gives CSAAPQAGNTIYF.

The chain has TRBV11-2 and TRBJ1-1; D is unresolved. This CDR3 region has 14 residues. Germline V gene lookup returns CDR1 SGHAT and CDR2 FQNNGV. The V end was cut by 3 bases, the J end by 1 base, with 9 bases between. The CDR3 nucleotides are TGTGCCAGCAGCTTCTCCAGCCCGAACACTGAAGCTTTCTTT. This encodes CASSFSSPNTEAFF.

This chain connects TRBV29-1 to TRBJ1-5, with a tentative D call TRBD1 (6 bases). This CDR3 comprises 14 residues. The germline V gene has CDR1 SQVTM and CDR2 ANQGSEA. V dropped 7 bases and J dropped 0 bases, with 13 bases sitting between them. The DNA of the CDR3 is TGCAGCGCGAAACAGGGAGATAGCAATCAGCCCCAGCATTTT. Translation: CSAKQGDSNQPQHF. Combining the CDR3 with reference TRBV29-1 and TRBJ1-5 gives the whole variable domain SAVISQKPSRDICQRGTSLTIQCQVDSQVTMMFWYRQQPGQSLTLIATANQGSEATYESGFVIDKFPISRPNLTFSTLTVSNMSPEDSSIYLCSAKQGDSNQPQHFGDGTRLSIL.

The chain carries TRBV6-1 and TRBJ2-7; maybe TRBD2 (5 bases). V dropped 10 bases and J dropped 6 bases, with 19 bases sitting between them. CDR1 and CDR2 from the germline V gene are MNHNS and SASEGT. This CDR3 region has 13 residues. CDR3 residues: CATLSRPEGEQYF. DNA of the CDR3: TGTGCCACCCTGAGCCGACCCGAGGGCGAGCAGTACTTC.

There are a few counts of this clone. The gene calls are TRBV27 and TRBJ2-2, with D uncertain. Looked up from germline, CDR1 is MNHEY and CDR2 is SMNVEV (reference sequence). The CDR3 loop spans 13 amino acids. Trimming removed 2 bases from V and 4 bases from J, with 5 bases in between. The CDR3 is CASSLGGTGELFF. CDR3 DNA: TGTGCCAGCAGTTTAGGCGGCACCGGGGAGCTGTTTTTT.

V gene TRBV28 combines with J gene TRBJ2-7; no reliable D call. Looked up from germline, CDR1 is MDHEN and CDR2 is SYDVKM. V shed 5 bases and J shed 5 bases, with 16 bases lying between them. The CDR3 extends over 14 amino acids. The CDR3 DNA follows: TGTGCCAGCAGTCGACTTCGGCCATCCCACGAGCAGTACTTC. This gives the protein CASSRLRPSHEQYF.

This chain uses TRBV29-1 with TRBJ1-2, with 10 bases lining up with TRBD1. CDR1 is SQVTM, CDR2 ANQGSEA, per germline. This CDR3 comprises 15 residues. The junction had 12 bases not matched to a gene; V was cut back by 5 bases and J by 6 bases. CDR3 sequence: CSVRGQGISRDGYTF. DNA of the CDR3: TGCAGCGTTAGGGGACAGGGGATCAGCAGAGATGGCTACACCTTC. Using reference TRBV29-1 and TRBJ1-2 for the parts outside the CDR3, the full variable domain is SAVISQKPSRDICQRGTSLTIQCQVDSQVTMMFWYRQQPGQSLTLIATANQGSEATYESGFVIDKFPISRPNLTFSTLTVSNMSPEDSSIYLCSVRGQGISRDGYTFGSGTRLTVV.

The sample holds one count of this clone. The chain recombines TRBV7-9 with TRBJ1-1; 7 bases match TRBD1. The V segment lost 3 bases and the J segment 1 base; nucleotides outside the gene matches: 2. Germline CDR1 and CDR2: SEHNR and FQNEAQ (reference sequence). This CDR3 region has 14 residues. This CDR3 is CASSFQGGNTEAFF. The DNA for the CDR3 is TGTGCCAGCAGCTTCCAGGGGGGGAACACTGAAGCTTTCTTT.

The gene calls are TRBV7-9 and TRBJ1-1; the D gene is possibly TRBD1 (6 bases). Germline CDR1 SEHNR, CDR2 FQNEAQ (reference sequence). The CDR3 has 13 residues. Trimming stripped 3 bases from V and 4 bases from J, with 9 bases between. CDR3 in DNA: TGTGCCAGCAGCTTCTCGGGGGCCACTGAAGCTTTCTTT. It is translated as CASSFSGATEAFF.

The CDR3 sequence: CASSSSPGGANYGYTF. CDR3 bases: TGTGCCAGCAGTTCCTCCCCGGGGGGGGCTAACTATGGCTACACCTTC. The V call is TRBV28, the J call TRBJ1-2; possible D gene TRBD1, 5 bases. The CDR3 runs 16 residues. Germline CDR1 MDHEN, CDR2 SYDVKM. Trimming stripped 4 bases from V and 0 bases from J, with 15 bases between.

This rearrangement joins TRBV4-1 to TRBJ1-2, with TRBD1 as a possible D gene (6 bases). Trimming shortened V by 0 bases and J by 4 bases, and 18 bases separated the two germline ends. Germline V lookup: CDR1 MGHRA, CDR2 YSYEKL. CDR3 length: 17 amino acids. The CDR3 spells CASSQDSLQGRGYGYTF. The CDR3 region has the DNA TGCGCCAGCAGCCAAGATAGTCTGCAGGGGAGGGGCTATGGCTACACCTTC.

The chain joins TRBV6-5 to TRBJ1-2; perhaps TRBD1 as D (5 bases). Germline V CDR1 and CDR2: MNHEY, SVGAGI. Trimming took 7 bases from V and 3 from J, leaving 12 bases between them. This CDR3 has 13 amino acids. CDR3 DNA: TGTGCCAGCACCCCCGGGGGGGACTATGGCTACACCTTC. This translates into CASTPGGDYGYTF.

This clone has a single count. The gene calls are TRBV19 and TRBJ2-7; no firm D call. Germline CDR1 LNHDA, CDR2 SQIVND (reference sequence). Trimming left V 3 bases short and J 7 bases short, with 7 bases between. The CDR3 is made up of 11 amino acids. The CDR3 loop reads CASSIGGEQYF. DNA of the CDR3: TGTGCCAGTAGTATCGGTGGGGAGCAGTACTTC.

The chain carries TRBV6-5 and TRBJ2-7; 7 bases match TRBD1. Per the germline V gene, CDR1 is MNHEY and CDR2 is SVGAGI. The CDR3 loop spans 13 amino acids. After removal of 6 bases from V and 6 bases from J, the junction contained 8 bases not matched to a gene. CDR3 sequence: CASRGTARSEQYF. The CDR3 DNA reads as TGTGCCAGCAGGGGGACAGCTCGTTCCGAGCAGTACTTC.

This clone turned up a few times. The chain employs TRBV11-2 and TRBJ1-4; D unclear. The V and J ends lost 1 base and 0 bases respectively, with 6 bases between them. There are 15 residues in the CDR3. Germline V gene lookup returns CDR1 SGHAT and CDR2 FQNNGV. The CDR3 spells CASSLVGATNEKLFF. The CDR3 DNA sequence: TGTGCCAGCAGCTTAGTTGGGGCAACTAATGAAAAACTGTTTTTT. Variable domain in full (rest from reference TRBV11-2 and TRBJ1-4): EAGVAQSPRYKIIEKRQSVAFWCNPISGHATLYWYQQILGQGPKLLIQFQNNGVVDDSQLPKDRFSAERLKGVDSTLKIQPAKLEDSAVYLCASSLVGATNEKLFFGSGTQLSVL.

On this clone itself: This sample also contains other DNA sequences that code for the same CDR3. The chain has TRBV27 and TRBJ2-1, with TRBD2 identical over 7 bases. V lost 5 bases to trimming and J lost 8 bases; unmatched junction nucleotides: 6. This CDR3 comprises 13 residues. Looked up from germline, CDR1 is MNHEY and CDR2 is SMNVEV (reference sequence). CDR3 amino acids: CASSLYRGDEQFF. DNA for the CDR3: TGTGCCAGCAGTCTATACCGGGGGGATGAGCAGTTCTTC.

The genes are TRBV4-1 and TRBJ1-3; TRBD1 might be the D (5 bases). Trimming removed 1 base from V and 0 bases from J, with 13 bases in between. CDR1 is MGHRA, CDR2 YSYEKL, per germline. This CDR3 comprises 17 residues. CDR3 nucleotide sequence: TGCGCCAGCAGCCAAGGGGGGACCGCACTCTCTGGAAACACCATATATTTT. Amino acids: CASSQGGTALSGNTIYF.